The 26 T cell receptor beta chains presented below share a single source sample, sequenced in a study of blood T cell repertoires in COVID-19. TCRdb's table, derived via immunoSEQ multiplex PCR, lists solely in-frame clones and lacks some. The sample lists about 45,000 clones; 83% were seen once. What was sequenced was peripheral blood. The source is a man older than 75 in a cohort sampled during active COVID-19.

The chain has TRBV5-4 and TRBJ2-3; TRBD2 agrees at 9 bases. Germline V gene data show CDR1 as SGHNT and CDR2 as YYREEE (reference sequence). J lost 8 bases, V lost 2 bases, and 6 bases had no gene match. This CDR3 has 14 residues. CDR3: CASSFSGRGGTQYF. CDR3 bases: TGTGCCAGCAGCTTTAGCGGGAGAGGAGGTACGCAGTATTTT.

The count of this clone is one. This chain links TRBV3-1 (or the pseudogene TRBV3-2) with TRBJ1-2; maybe TRBD1 (6 bases). Germline values: CDR1 LGHDT, CDR2 YNNKEL (reference sequence). Trimming pared 5 bases from V and 5 bases from J, leaving 12 bases between. This CDR3 region has 13 residues. CDR3 in amino acids: CASSGLGQYGYTF. CDR3 sequence (DNA): TGTGCCAGCAGCGGTCTCGGACAGTATGGCTACACCTTC.

The J gene is TRBJ2-2, the V gene TRBV28, with TRBD1 matching 10 bases. CDR3 size: 17 residues. Germline trimming cut 4 bases from V and 4 bases from J; bases unmatched to any gene: 9. The germline CDR1 and CDR2 sequences are MDHEN and SYDVKM. In nucleotides, the CDR3 is TGTGCCAGCAGTTCGGGACAGGGGATTCGGGGCACCGGGGAGCTGTTTTTT. It specifies CASSSGQGIRGTGELFF.

This clone was counted a few times. This sequence joins TRBV5-6 and TRBJ1-3; D perhaps matches TRBD1 (5 bases). The ends were cut back, 6 bases at V and 2 bases at J, with 21 bases in the middle. CDR1 and CDR2 (germline): SGHDT, YYEEEE. The CDR3 consists of 17 residues. CDR3 amino acids: CASTLRWAGRTGNTIYF. For the CDR3, the DNA is TGTGCCAGCACCCTAAGGTGGGCAGGGAGGACTGGAAACACCATATATTTT.

The chain uses TRBV5-8 and TRBJ1-1, with D tentatively TRBD1 (6 bases). CDR3 length: 13 residues. The germline gives CDR1 SGHTS, CDR2 YDEGEE. The ends were cut back, 3 bases at V and 1 base at J, with 7 bases in the middle. CDR3 sequence: CASSSGQNTEAFF. For the CDR3, the DNA is TGTGCCAGCAGCTCGGGACAGAACACTGAAGCTTTCTTT.

V usage is TRBV6-1 and J usage is TRBJ1-2; D ambiguous. This CDR3 has 11 amino acids. Trimming left V 4 bases short and J 8 bases short, with 8 bases between. Germline lookup yields CDR1 MNHNS and CDR2 SASEGT. CDR3 sequence (DNA): TGTGCCAGCAGTGGGGAGCGGGGCTACACCTTC. Protein: CASSGERGYTF.

The chain is built from TRBV7-3 and TRBJ1-1; 9 nucleotides match TRBD1. The V gene end was trimmed by 5 bases and the J gene end by 5 bases; junction bases not matched to a gene: 12. Germline V gene lookup returns CDR1 SGHTA and CDR2 FQGTGA. The CDR3 consists of 16 residues. CDR3 protein: CASSPTGGPGGTEAFF. Here the CDR3 DNA reads TGTGCCAGCAGCCCAACAGGGGGCCCTGGGGGTACTGAAGCTTTCTTT.

The CDR3 is CASSPSSGSFNEQFF. DNA of the CDR3: TGTGCCAGCAGCCCCTCTAGCGGGAGCTTCAATGAGCAGTTCTTC. The chain couples TRBV11-2 to TRBJ2-1, with 10 positions matching TRBD2. The germline V gene has CDR1 SGHAT and CDR2 FQNNGV. This CDR3 contains 15 residues. J lost 6 bases, V lost 5 bases, and 7 bases had no gene match. Complete variable domain (other parts from reference TRBV11-2 and TRBJ2-1): EAGVAQSPRYKIIEKRQSVAFWCNPISGHATLYWYQQILGQGPKLLIQFQNNGVVDDSQLPKDRFSAERLKGVDSTLKIQPAKLEDSAVYLCASSPSSGSFNEQFFGPGTRLTVL.

The gene calls are TRBV4-2 and TRBJ1-1; D remains ambiguous. V was cut by 4 bases and J by 0 bases, with 9 bases left in between. The CDR3 covers 14 residues. Germline V lookup: CDR1 LGHNA, CDR2 YNFKEQ. As DNA, the CDR3 is TGTGCCAGCAGCCCCGACCGGGTGAACACTGAAGCTTTCTTT. Translation gives CASSPDRVNTEAFF.

V is TRBV3-1 (or the pseudogene TRBV3-2) and J is TRBJ2-4; D may be TRBD2 (7 bases). The V end lost 4 bases, the J end lost 0 bases, and 13 bases lay between the germline ends. The germline V gene has CDR1 LGHDT and CDR2 YNNKEL (reference sequence). CDR3 size: 16 residues. The chain's CDR3 is CASSPRGGLAKNIQYF. Written as DNA, the CDR3 is TGTGCCAGCAGCCCAAGGGGGGGGCTAGCCAAAAACATTCAGTACTTC.

The chain combines TRBV18 with TRBJ2-7, with 10 bases lining up with TRBD2. The CDR3 is 15 amino acids. The V gene's germline CDR1 is KGHSH and CDR2 LQKENI. After removal of 3 bases from V and 2 bases from J, the junction contained 4 bases not matched to a gene. The DNA of the CDR3 is TGTGCCAGCTCACCGGCTAGCGGGGGACCCTACGAGCAGTACTTC. This encodes CASSPASGGPYEQYF.

The CDR3 DNA is TGTGCCATCAGTGGCCTAGCGGGTAATGAGCAGTTCTTC. Residues: CAISGLAGNEQFF. This rearrangement joins TRBV10-3 to TRBJ2-1, with TRBD2 matching over 8 bases. This CDR3 comprises 13 residues. Germline CDR1 and CDR2: ENHRY and SYGVKD. The ends lost 4 bases at V and 7 bases at J; junction bases unmatched: 3.

Only a few counts were recorded for this clone. J is TRBJ2-7 and V is TRBV10-3; possibly TRBD1 for D (6 bases). The length of the CDR3 is 11 residues. The germline V and J ends were trimmed by 4 bases and 7 bases, with 8 bases remaining between them. Germline loops: CDR1 ENHRY, CDR2 SYGVKD. This CDR3 is CAISVQGEQYF. Written as DNA, the CDR3 is TGTGCCATCAGTGTACAGGGTGAGCAGTACTTC.

The chain has TRBV28 and TRBJ2-7; the D gene is possibly TRBD1 (5 bases). CDR1 MDHEN and CDR2 SYDVKM come from the germline V gene. V was cut by 6 bases and J by 0 bases, with 6 bases left in between. The CDR3 runs to 12 residues. CDR3 sequence reads: CASRDTSYEQYF. The DNA for the CDR3 is TGTGCCAGCAGGGACACCTCCTACGAGCAGTACTTC.

The V gene is TRBV6-5, the J gene TRBJ1-4; 9 nucleotides line up with TRBD1. With V trimmed by 6 bases and J by 6 bases, 8 bases remained unmatched. CDR1 is MNHEY, CDR2 SVGAGI, per germline. This CDR3 is 15 amino acids long. In nucleotides, the CDR3 is TGTGCCAGCAGATTACAGGGGGCCGGGGATGAAAAACTGTTTTTT. This codes for CASRLQGAGDEKLFF.

V is TRBV7-8 and J is TRBJ1-5, with a weak D call TRBD1 (6 bases). The V end was cut by 2 bases, the J end by 5 bases, with 7 bases between. Germline lookup yields CDR1 SGHVS and CDR2 FQNEAQ. The CDR3 covers 13 residues. CDR3 DNA sequence: TGTGCCAGCAGCTTATCAGGGGATCAGCCCCAGCATTTT. Amino acids: CASSLSGDQPQHF.

The chain uses TRBV29-1 and TRBJ1-3; 8 nucleotides agree with TRBD1. V shed 4 bases, J shed 4 bases, and the junction held 3 bases outside the gene matches. Germline V lookup: CDR1 SQVTM, CDR2 ANQGSEA. This CDR3 has 13 residues. CDR3 amino acids: CSVGTGIGNTIYF. Here the CDR3 DNA reads TGCAGCGTTGGGACAGGGATAGGAAACACCATATATTTT.

The gene calls are TRBV9 and TRBJ2-3; D unresolved. This CDR3 is built from 16 residues. Per the germline V gene, CDR1 is SGDLS and CDR2 is YYNGEE. Deletions cut 3 bases from V and 0 bases from J, with 14 bases between. CDR3 nucleotide sequence: TGTGCCAGCAGCGCTATTCCCTCGACTAGCACAGATACGCAGTATTTT. This sequence encodes CASSAIPSTSTDTQYF.

V usage is TRBV19 and J usage is TRBJ1-6; D not resolved. The CDR3 consists of 14 residues. The V end lost 4 bases, the J end lost 4 bases, and 8 bases lay between the germline ends. Germline V gene data show CDR1 as LNHDA and CDR2 as SQIVND (reference sequence). The CDR3 protein is CASSTSEYNSPLHF. In DNA, the CDR3 is TGTGCCAGTAGTACCTCAGAATATAATTCACCCCTCCACTTT.

Here the CDR3 reads CASSLAVRATGELFF. CDR3 DNA: TGCGCCAGCAGCTTGGCGGTCAGGGCGACCGGGGAGCTGTTTTTT. This chain joins TRBV5-1 and TRBJ2-2, with D perhaps TRBD1 (5 bases). The CDR3 totals 15 residues. The V end lost 0 bases, the J end lost 5 bases, and 11 bases lay between the germline ends. Germline values: CDR1 SGHRS, CDR2 YFSETQ.

V and J are TRBV27 and TRBJ2-7; D is uncertain. CDR3 length: 15 residues. Germline CDR1 is MNHEY and CDR2 is SMNVEV (reference sequence). Trimming took 0 bases from V and 6 from J, leaving 15 bases between them. CDR3 coding DNA: TGTGCCAGCAGTTTATCGCCCCAGGTTCGATCCGAGCAGTACTTC. Its translation is CASSLSPQVRSEQYF.

This chain connects TRBV7-8 to TRBJ1-5; 8 bases fit TRBD1. The germline gives CDR1 SGHVS, CDR2 FQNEAQ. CDR3 size: 17 residues. Trimming at V came to 4 bases and at J to 2 bases, leaving 10 bases not matched to a gene. CDR3 in DNA: TGTGCCAGCAGCTCACAGGGGGTTGGCTCGGGCAATCAGCCCCAGCATTTT. Its translation is CASSSQGVGSGNQPQHF.

The chain combines TRBV19 with TRBJ2-1; 10 nucleotides line up with TRBD1. With V trimmed by 11 bases and J by 4 bases, 5 bases remained unmatched. In germline, CDR1 is LNHDA, CDR2 SQIVND (reference sequence). The CDR3 extends over 13 amino acids. In DNA, the CDR3 is TGTGCCTCCGGGACAGGGGTTTACAATGAGCAGTTCTTC. As protein: CASGTGVYNEQFF.

V usage is TRBV21-1 and J usage is TRBJ2-5; the table's D call, TRBD1, was not checked against the DNA. TRBV21-1 is a recognized pseudogene. The CDR3 contains 15 residues. The CDR3 spells CASSGGQDSKETQYF. CDR3 DNA: TGTGCCAGCAGCGGTGGACAGGATTCGAAGGAGACCCAGTACTTC.

This rearrangement joins TRBV28 to TRBJ2-1; D might be TRBD2 (6 bases). V lost 4 bases and J 2 bases, leaving 6 bases between the germline ends. Germline V gene data show CDR1 as MDHEN and CDR2 as SYDVKM. This CDR3 contains 13 residues. CDR3 sequence: CASSSGAYNEQFF. DNA of the CDR3: TGTGCCAGCAGTTCGGGGGCCTACAATGAGCAGTTCTTC. Together with reference TRBV28 and TRBJ2-1, the CDR3 gives the full variable domain: DVKVTQSSRYLVKRTGEKVFLECVQDMDHENMFWYRQDPGLGLRLIYFSYDVKMKEKGDIPEGYSVSREKKERFSLILESASTNQTSMYLCASSSGAYNEQFFGPGTRLTVL.

This chain connects TRBV4-1 to TRBJ2-6, with D uncertain. The CDR3 runs 15 residues. CDR1 and CDR2 (germline): MGHRA, YSYEKL. V lost 1 base, J lost 3 bases, and 7 bases lay in between. The CDR3 DNA sequence: TGCGCCAGCAGCCAAGTGAGAGGTGGGGCCAACGTCCTGACTTTC. Translating it yields CASSQVRGGANVLTF.